This TCR beta chain was captured by sequencing in a study of T-cell memory formation after mild COVID-19. Regarding the study as a whole: CD4+ contracting clones lay mainly in CM and EM, CD8+ ones in EMRA. Later expanders leaned CD4+, whereas clones that contracted between day 15 and 85 were balanced CD4/CD8.

A remark on this clonotype: Its antigen remains unknown.

Germline-derived CDR1 and CDR2 are SGHRS and YFSETQ. Trimming removed 4 bases at V and 8 bases at J, with 15 bases between. The CDR3 has 13 residues. MiXCR was run by TCRdb on the 5' RACE reads, yielding one entry per CDR3 protein. Of over 250,000 distinct CDR3 sequences listed, 15% are singletons. The TCR originated in a man aged 18 to 29 who had mild COVID-19 (a few samples of this study predate the infection). Cell type and time point are not known. The chain employs TRBV5-1 and TRBJ1-2; no clear D. Material: PBMCs or a T cell subset sorted from them (not recorded which). The chain's CDR3 is CASSPGPLEGYTF. CDR3 sequence (DNA): TGCGCCAGCAGCCCCGGACCCCTGGAGGGCTACACCTTC.